The 5 T cell receptor beta chains below come from one sample, sequenced in a study of CD4 T cells in relation to SARS-CoV-2 and coronaviruses. Antigens of these TCRs are unknown. Assay: immunoSEQ multiplex PCR; the TCRdb copy retains only in-frame clones and omits some. The table has some 32,000 clones, under 80% seen once. The specimen was memory CD4+ T cells from PBMCs, cultured in vitro. These receptors were collected from an adult with COVID-19.

The chain has TRBV25-1 and TRBJ1-1; D unresolved. The V gene lost 6 bases and the J gene lost 5 bases, with 16 bases spanning the gap. The germline V gene has CDR1 MGHDK and CDR2 SYGVNS. This CDR3 comprises 14 residues. For the CDR3, the DNA is TGTGCCAGCAGCCCATCTCGGTCGGTAACTGAAGCTTTCTTT. It translates to CASSPSRSVTEAFF.

The J gene is TRBJ2-7, the V gene TRBV28; TRBD1 agrees at 8 bases. Germline loops: CDR1 MDHEN, CDR2 SYDVKM. The CDR3 runs 15 residues. V dropped 1 base and J dropped 9; count of bases not matched to a gene: 11. CDR3 in amino acids: CASSLFWTGSNGQYF. The CDR3, as DNA: TGTGCCAGCAGTTTATTCTGGACAGGGTCCAACGGGCAGTACTTC. Full variable domain (rest looked up from reference TRBV28 and TRBJ2-7): DVKVTQSSRYLVKRTGEKVFLECVQDMDHENMFWYRQDPGLGLRLIYFSYDVKMKEKGDIPEGYSVSREKKERFSLILESASTNQTSMYLCASSLFWTGSNGQYFGPGTRLTVT.

The count of this clone is one. This sequence joins TRBV19 and TRBJ2-7; the match to TRBD1 covers 7 bases. V trimming: 3 bases; J trimming: 6 bases; junction bases outside the gene matches: 5. Germline V CDR1 and CDR2: LNHDA, SQIVND (reference sequence). The CDR3 contains 13 residues. CDR3 sequence (DNA): TGTGCCAGTAGTATGGAAGGGGGCGGCGAGCAGTACTTC. It yields the protein CASSMEGGGEQYF.

This chain links TRBV7-3 with TRBJ2-1; 9 bases are a match to TRBD2. The germline V gene has CDR1 SGHTA and CDR2 FQGTGA. With V trimmed by 3 bases and J by 9 bases, 6 bases remained unmatched. CDR3 length: 14 residues. CDR3 sequence reads: CASSLGLAGSEQFF. The CDR3 DNA reads TGTGCCAGCAGCTTGGGACTAGCCGGCTCTGAGCAGTTCTTC.

The chain employs TRBV6-6 and TRBJ2-5, with TRBD1 matching 10 bases. Per germline, CDR1 MNHNY and CDR2 SVGAGI (reference sequence). Trimming took 6 bases from V and 5 from J; bases not matched to a gene: 12. The CDR3 spans 16 residues. The CDR3: CASSSDRGRYGETQYF. The CDR3 region has the DNA TGTGCCAGCAGCTCCGACAGGGGGCGATATGGGGAGACCCAGTACTTC.